This is a list of T cell receptor beta chains from one sample in a study of T cells in tuberculosis. Generated by immunoSEQ multiplex PCR, the TCRdb table keeps only in-frame clones and is missing some. The table lists around 30,000 clones, 93% of them singletons, with over 4% in the top ten. Material: PBMCs. All receptors derive from a donor aged 10-30 years with latent tuberculosis or without tuberculosis infection. Each CDR3 is given with its conserved first and last residue. The D gene is left open where the match is weak. Some rows have no size entry. The others give once, few or many, or a class for an expanded clone.

>-|TRBJ1-2|TRBV6-5|TRBD1
TGTGCCAGCGTCGGAGGGGGCTTAGGCGAGGATGGCTACACCTTC
CASVGGGLGEDGYTF
>-|TRBJ2-5|TRBV5-1|TRBD2
TGCGCCAGCAGCTCCACCGGGACTAGCTTTGGAGAGACCCAGTACTTC
CASSSTGTSFGETQYF
>-|TRBJ2-1|TRBV11-3|-
TGTGCCAGCAGCTCAACTTATACCTACAATGAGCAGTTCTTC
CASSSTYTYNEQFF
>-|TRBJ1-1|TRBV7-2|TRBD1
TGTGCCAGCAGCTCAGGGGTGGGCAGGGGGCGAGAAGCTTTCTTT
CASSSGVGRGREAFF
>-|TRBJ2-7|TRBV27|TRBD1
TGTGCCAGCAGTTTAGGACAGGGGTTCTACGAGCAGTACTTC
CASSLGQGFYEQYF
>-|TRBJ2-4|TRBV5-4|-
TGTGCCAGCAGCTTGTCGGAGGTTGAAAACATTCAGTACTTC
CASSLSEVENIQYF
>-|TRBJ2-7|TRBV7-9|TRBD2
TGTGCCAGCAGCTCGGGGACTAGCGGGCTCTCCTACGAGCAGTACTTC
CASSSGTSGLSYEQYF
>-|TRBJ2-4|TRBV7-3|-
TGTGCCAGCAGCTTATACAGCGGGCCGGTGGGCAAAAACATTCAGTACTTC
CASSLYSGPVGKNIQYF
>-|TRBJ2-3|TRBV28|TRBD2
TGTGCCAGCAGTTTAGGGACTAGCGTGGCAGATACGCAGTATTTT
CASSLGTSVADTQYF
>-|TRBJ2-5|TRBV28|TRBD1
TGTGCCAGCAGCCTCCCCGGGACAGGGGATCAAGAGACCCAGTACTTC
CASSLPGTGDQETQYF
>-|TRBJ2-1|TRBV27|-
TGTGCCAGCAGTAGGGGGGGCGTTGAGTTCTTC
CASSRGGVEFF
>-|TRBJ1-6|TRBV4-1|-
TGCGCCAGCAGCCAAGTCGTAGTGCGTTCACCCCTCCACTTT
CASSQVVVRSPLHF
>-|TRBJ1-6|TRBV2|-
TGTGCCAGCACGGGGGGATATTCACCCCTCCACTTT
CASTGGYSPLHF
>once|TRBJ2-3|TRBV28|-
TGTGCCAGCAGTTATGGACAGCCCGCGTGGAGGGATACGCAGTATTTT
CASSYGQPAWRDTQYF
>-|TRBJ1-2|TRBV6-5|-
TGTGCCAGCAGTTATTCGAGGGGGTATGGCTGCACCTTC
CASSYSRGYGCTF
>-|TRBJ2-7|TRBV7-6|TRBD1
TGTGCCAGCAGCCTGGATATAGACAGGGCTCCGTACGAGCAGTACTTC
CASSLDIDRAPYEQYF
>-|TRBJ2-3|TRBV29-1|TRBD1
TGCAGCGTCCACGACAGGGACCAGACAGATACGCAGTATTTT
CSVHDRDQTDTQYF
>-|TRBJ2-7|TRBV5-1|-
TGCGCCAGCAGCCCGACCTTGGACAGCAGCTCCTACGAGCAGTACTTC
CASSPTLDSSSYEQYF
>-|TRBJ1-5|TRBV18|-
TGTGCCAGCTCAGCAGGGGAAGATCAGCCCCAGCATTTT
CASSAGEDQPQHF
>-|TRBJ1-6|TRBV28|-
TGTGCCAGCAGGAATGCAGTTCTCTATAATTCACCCCTCCACTTT
CASRNAVLYNSPLHF
>-|TRBJ1-5|TRBV28|-
TGTGCCAGCAGTGGAACAGGGAGGGGGCAGCCCCAGCATTTT
CASSGTGRGQPQHF
>-|TRBJ2-1|TRBV5-1|-
TGCGCCAGCAGCTTGGCAGCTACAGGCTACAATGAGCAGTTCTTC
CASSLAATGYNEQFF
>-|TRBJ2-3|TRBV7-3|TRBD1
TGTGCCAGCAGCTTATCGACCATTCAGGGGGCCACAGATACGCAGTATTTT
CASSLSTIQGATDTQYF
>-|TRBJ2-7|TRBV19|TRBD1
TGTGCCAGTAGTCCCTTGCCGGGACAGGCTAGTTACGAGCAGTACTTC
CASSPLPGQASYEQYF
>-|TRBJ2-3|TRBV10-3|TRBD2
TGTGCCATTACGGGACTAGCGGGAGGCTTAGATACGCAGTATTTT
CAITGLAGGLDTQYF
>-|TRBJ2-1|TRBV18|-
TGTGCCAGCTCACCACGGCAGGGAGGCTACAATGAGCAGTTCTTC
CASSPRQGGYNEQFF
>-|TRBJ2-7|TRBV5-6|TRBD2
TGTGCCAGCAGTTACCCCGGGACTAGCGGGAGAGGAGTTGGTGAGCAGTACTTC
CASSYPGTSGRGVGEQYF
>-|TRBJ2-3|TRBV9|TRBD2
TGTGCCAGCAGCGTAGCTTCCCGCGGCCTAGCGGGAACAGATACGCAGTATTTT
CASSVASRGLAGTDTQYF
>-|TRBJ2-5|TRBV27|-
TGTGCCAGCAGTCCTCAAGAGACCCAGTACTTC
CASSPQETQYF
>-|TRBJ2-3|TRBV29-1|TRBD2
TGCAGCGTTGAATCTAGCGGGGTCCCCCACACAGATACGCAGTATTTT
CSVESSGVPHTDTQYF
>-|TRBJ2-6|TRBV4-3|-
TGCGCCAGCAGCCAAGATAAGCATTCCTCTGGGGCCAACGTCCTGACTTTC
CASSQDKHSSGANVLTF
>-|TRBJ1-2|TRBV7-9|-
TGTGCCAGCAGCTTACAGGGGAACTATGGCTACACCTTC
CASSLQGNYGYTF